Listed below are T cell receptor beta chains from one sample, sequenced in a study of T cells after yellow fever vaccination. MiXCR was run by TCRdb on the 5' RACE reads, yielding one entry per CDR3 protein. The top ten clones hold 2.5% to 3% of a sample with about 160,000 distinct CDR3 sequences, 5.5% to 7.5% of them seen once. Sequenced material: CD4+ T cells sorted from PBMCs, taken 4 to 6 days after the first yellow fever vaccination. The receptors were sampled from a man aged 18 to 35 who received the YFV17D yellow fever vaccine. Both conserved end residues are part of each CDR3. Each record gives: D gene, CDR3 length, clone size, J gene, V gene, CDR3 protein, CDR3 DNA. The D gene is left open where the match is weak. Clone size, where shown, is once, few, many, or a class for clones that have expanded.

>-|13|many|TRBJ2-1|TRBV5-1
CASSLGIYNEQFF
TGCGCCAGCAGCTTGGGTATCTACAATGAGCAGTTCTTC
>-|11|few|TRBJ2-7|TRBV7-8
CASSLWEEQYF
TGTGCCAGCAGCTTATGGGAAGAGCAGTACTTC
>-|13|few|TRBJ1-2|TRBV7-2
CASTPTPSMGYTF
TGTGCCAGCACCCCGACACCTTCTATGGGCTACACCTTC
>TRBD1|16|many|TRBJ2-7|TRBV4-2
CASSREGQGLSYEQYF
TGTGCCAGCAGCCGGGAGGGACAGGGGTTGTCCTACGAGCAGTACTTC
>-|17|few|TRBJ2-3|TRBV4-3
CASSQEGRSGGTDTQYF
TGCGCCAGCAGCCAAGAGGGCCGCTCAGGGGGGACAGATACGCAGTATTTT
>TRBD1|13|-|TRBJ2-3|TRBV20-1
CCAWGQGTGTQYF
TGCTGCGCCTGGGGACAGGGGACGGGTACGCAGTATTTT
>TRBD1|16|few|TRBJ1-1|TRBV5-4
CASSLKSQGANTEAFF
TGTGCCAGCAGCTTAAAGTCACAGGGGGCAAACACTGAAGCTTTCTTT
>-|13|-|TRBJ2-5|TRBV19
CASSKRGQETQYF
TGTGCCAGTTCTAAGCGCGGCCAAGAGACCCAGTACTTC
>-|15|few|TRBJ2-5|TRBV18
CASSPSWGQGETQYF
TGTGCCAGCTCACCATCATGGGGGCAAGGAGAGACCCAGTACTTC
>TRBD2|16|few|TRBJ2-1|TRBV20-1
CSACRTSGGVYNEQFF
TGCAGTGCTTGTAGGACTAGCGGGGGGGTTTACAATGAGCAGTTCTTC
>-|15|many|TRBJ1-2|TRBV5-1
CASSSGPPLDYGYTF
TGCGCCAGCAGCTCCGGACCCCCGCTGGACTATGGCTACACCTTC
>-|15|many|TRBJ2-1|TRBV6-2/TRBV6-3
CASRVDRSSYNEQFF
TGTGCCAGCCGGGTCGATAGGAGCTCCTACAATGAGCAGTTCTTC
>-|15|-|TRBJ1-2|TRBV24-1
CATSDSSYSLYGYTF
TGTGCCACCAGTGATTCGAGTTACAGTCTATACGGCTACACCTTC
>-|15|few|TRBJ2-2|TRBV7-2
CASSFSGLSTGELFF
TGTGCCAGCAGCTTTTCAGGGCTGAGCACCGGGGAGCTGTTTTTT
>-|13|many|TRBJ2-3|TRBV20-1
CSARRSPKDTQYF
TGCAGTGCTAGGAGGAGCCCCAAAGATACGCAGTATTTT
>-|13|many|TRBJ1-2|TRBV2
CASSLLSGQGYTF
TGTGCCAGCAGCCTGCTGTCAGGGCAAGGCTACACCTTC
>TRBD1|14|-|TRBJ1-6|TRBV7-3
CASSRGGGPSPLHF
TGTGCCAGCAGCCGTGGAGGGGGCCCTTCACCCCTCCACTTT
>TRBD2|13|many|TRBJ2-1|TRBV20-1
CSARGGVFNEQFF
TGCAGTGCTAGGGGGGGGGTATTCAATGAGCAGTTCTTC
>TRBD2|20|few|TRBJ2-3|TRBV13
CASSLVWTSGGVESTDTQYF
TGTGCCAGCAGCTTAGTCTGGACTAGCGGGGGGGTCGAAAGCACAGATACGCAGTATTTT
>-|12|many|TRBJ2-2|TRBV29-1
CSVGSGSGELFF
TGCAGCGTTGGGTCCGGTTCTGGGGAGCTGTTTTTT
>TRBD2|15|-|TRBJ2-5|TRBV20-1
CSAVITSGAGGTQYF
TGCAGTGCTGTTATTACTAGCGGGGCGGGGGGGACCCAGTACTTC
>-|15|-|TRBJ2-5|TRBV24-1
CATSGPGALEETQYF
TGTGCCACCAGTGGCCCGGGGGCTTTAGAAGAGACCCAGTACTTC
>-|14|-|TRBJ2-7|TRBV11-2
CASSRTESSYEQYF
TGTGCCAGCAGTCGGACCGAGAGCTCCTACGAGCAGTACTTC
>-|13|many|TRBJ1-1|TRBV5-1
CASSGQPNTEAFF
TGCGCCAGCAGTGGTCAGCCGAACACTGAAGCTTTCTTT
>-|12|-|TRBJ2-7|TRBV10-1
CASSAAGNEQYF
TGCGCCAGCAGTGCTGCGGGGAACGAGCAGTACTTC
>TRBD2|14|few|TRBJ2-5|TRBV7-2
CASSPSGVQETQYF
TGTGCCAGCAGCCCCAGCGGGGTACAAGAGACCCAGTACTTC
>-|13|-|TRBJ2-3|TRBV15
CATSSHLNQPQYF
TGTGCCACCAGCAGTCACTTAAATCAGCCCCAGTATTTT
>-|14|many|TRBJ2-7|TRBV6-5
CASSRDGTGRQQYF
TGTGCCAGCAGTCGCGACGGCACGGGGAGGCAGCAGTACTTC
>TRBD2|18|few|TRBJ2-2|TRBV5-1
CASSRGLAARDVTGELFF
TGCGCCAGCAGCCGGGGACTAGCGGCTCGTGATGTCACCGGGGAGCTGTTTTTT
>-|17|many|TRBJ2-7|TRBV27
CASSSLVGGYHTTRQYF
TGTGCCAGCAGTTCTTTGGTGGGGGGCTACCATACCACCCGGCAGTACTTC
>-|12|few|TRBJ2-7|TRBV12-3/TRBV12-4
CASSFGGLEQYF
TGTGCCAGCAGTTTTGGGGGGCTCGAGCAGTACTTC
>-|13|-|TRBJ1-2|TRBV5-1
CASSDQGGVGYTF
TGCGCCAGCAGCGATCAGGGAGGGGTTGGCTACACCTTC
>TRBD1|13|-|TRBJ2-5|TRBV20-1
CSADPRGQETQYF
TGCAGTGCTGACCCCAGGGGGCAGGAGACCCAGTACTTC
>TRBD2|16|-|TRBJ2-3|TRBV7-2
CASRNPGTSVSDTQYF
TGTGCCAGCAGGAACCCGGGGACTAGCGTTTCAGATACGCAGTATTTT
>-|16|few|TRBJ1-2|TRBV2
CASSELPPLSRGGYTF
TGTGCCAGCAGTGAACTTCCGCCATTGTCGCGTGGAGGCTACACCTTC
>TRBD1|15|many|TRBJ2-5|TRBV3-1
CASSPRTQGGETQYF
TGTGCCAGCAGCCCCCGGACTCAAGGGGGCGAGACCCAGTACTTC
>-|13|-|TRBJ1-2|TRBV7-9
CASSYGPVGGYTF
TGTGCCAGCAGCTATGGACCTGTCGGTGGCTACACCTTC
>-|13|few|TRBJ1-1|TRBV20-1
CSAPRQLNTEAFF
TGCAGTGCCCCTAGGCAACTAAACACTGAAGCTTTCTTT
>TRBD1|15|many|TRBJ1-1|TRBV7-3
CASSLTGQGGTEAFF
TGTGCCAGCAGCTTGACAGGCCAGGGGGGCACTGAAGCTTTCTTT
>TRBD2|14|few|TRBJ2-1|TRBV20-1
CSATGGGSGDEQFF
TGCAGTGCAACCGGGGGGGGTTCGGGAGATGAGCAGTTCTTC
>TRBD2|14|many|TRBJ2-1|TRBV30
CAWRKRGVYNEQFF
TGTGCCTGGAGGAAGCGGGGGGTCTACAATGAGCAGTTCTTC